Described below is a single TCR beta chain sequence and its context. This clonotype came up a few times. It has no known antigen specificity. Per-base quality was not reported, and no clone a single base away is much larger than it. The library was generated by RACE. TCRdb shows the sequencer as NextSeq 500. During library preparation, unique molecular identifiers were attached to individual cDNA molecules so that TCRs could be counted quantitatively and reproducibly. For every blood RNA sample, sequencing covered both the TCR alpha and TCR beta chains. On the study's bioinformatics: A median of about 100,000 TCRs per sample was observed, with a range of about 20,000 to 750,000. The Decombinator software suite was used to annotate the V, J and CDR3 of the TCR reads. Every sample was subsampled to the same number of TCRs (28,000) for the PS versus PT1 abundance plots. TCRs were defined as expanded if absent before sensitization and observed at least eight times at the 2-week time point. Using fastp trimming at Q25 and MiXCR clonotype assembly, TCRdb reanalyzed the public sequencing data and kept in-frame beta chains. Each CDR3 protein appears once, grouped with its most common genes and DNA. These V and J calls derive from TCRdb rather than the authors' analysis. The sample table contains about 78,000 distinct CDR3 sequences; only one count was recorded for 8.5% of them. Approximately 3.7% of the sample goes to the ten largest clones.

The data derive from a study of human T cells and chemical hapten exposure (dated by TCRdb to about 2021). For the wider study: For sensitization, 2% DPC in acetone was applied to a roughly 2 cm by roughly 2 cm area of upper inner arm skin. Alopecia areata with under or over 50% scalp involvement, alopecia totalis and alopecia universalis were represented in the patient cohort, which was mostly female. Weekly therapeutic DPC doses were additionally applied to the scalp of patients throughout the roughly 22-week study period. Peripheral blood TCR repertoire changes were tracked in vivo in alopecia patients during primary and secondary sensitization to the hapten diphenylcyclopropenone (DPC). Patch tests used Finn chambers with 0.01% DPC on the upper back, scored after 6 days by International Contact Dermatitis Research Group standards. Blood for TCR sequencing was provided by twenty-nine alopecia patients at one to four time points (pre-sensitization, 2, 6 and 24 weeks). Patient blood was sampled pre-sensitization (week 0) and at 2, 6 and about 24 weeks after DPC sensitization. Libraries were pooled for sequencing, and per-sample TCR yields varied mainly because of small differences in library volumes within the pool. Summary of the overall study and its limitations: DPC sensitization did not change how many TCRs were above 1 in 1000 frequency, and no evidence was found of alterations in global repertoire structure. Patch test score was positively correlated with the number of PT1 expanded TCRs, with significance at thresholds 8, 16 and 32 but not at 4. Alopecia, a presumed autoimmune disease, was present in all patients, so the immune response of the patients might differ from that of healthy individuals. After repeated subsampling, changes were observed in the strength of the expansion versus patch-test correlation and in the threshold at which the correlation became significant. Compared with pre-sensitization or healthy control sets, expanded TCRs formed significantly more large CDR3 similarity clusters, which is consistent with antigen-driven responses.

Reading the label with the study, this specimen's time point is: patch test 2, 6 weeks after DPC sensitization. Sample treatment or condition, as interpreted from the label and publication: therapeutic diphenylcyclopropenone sensitization with weekly scalp DPC. At each patch-test visit, blood was drawn before the patch test was applied. Patients were considered eligible if aged 18 to 70, diagnosed with alopecia and deemed suitable for DPC therapy, and patients were excluded if pregnant. Total RNA was extracted from unfractionated whole blood that had been collected in Tempus Blood RNA tubes. The germline V gene provides CDR1 KGHSH and CDR2 LQKENI. CDR3 length: 13 amino acids, cysteine to phenylalanine. Only CDR3 DNA is held: 39 bases, read in frame from base 1. V lost 6 bases and J lost 10 bases; the stretch between them is 16 bases long.

This sample comprised whole blood, obtained in connection with sensitization to the hapten diphenylcyclopropenone (DPC). The rearrangement combines TRBV18 with TRBJ2-1; TRBD1 is a possible D gene, resting on 5 matching bases. The sequence derives from a woman between 50 and 59 years old with alopecia areata. Some clones in this sample may be carry-over from other donors' samples. The CDR3 protein: CASSPARAGEQFF. The sequenced DNA: TGTGCCAGCTCCCCGGCCCGGGCAGGGGAGCAGTTCTTC.